The T cell receptor (beta chain) under discussion was sequenced for a study of shared clonotypes between healthy human individuals. General study findings and limits: It was expected that sequencing depth would affect clonotype sharing among donors. When compared with the clonotypes that were shared by all four sorted-subset donors, the non-shared clonotypes turned out to have lower generation probabilities.

CDR3 length: 13 residues. Trimming cost V 2 bases and J 7 bases, with 9 bases left between them. Germline V gives CDR1 MRHNA, CDR2 SNTAGT. By share, this clone ranks as medium-sized. Its antigen remains unidentified. Original data processing: ImmunoSEQ sequences covered only the junction and lacked quality scores; filtering therefore differed. The data were produced by immunoSEQ multiplex PCR, yet TCRdb's version contains in-frame clones alone and is incomplete. The V and J calls and clone size were taken over from that table, and D and trimming were inferred from the DNA. The data contain around 88,000 clones, almost 70% of them singletons.

Sequencing used memory CD8+ T cells sorted from blood. Indicated subset: CD45RO+ cells pooled with CCR7-negative TemRA cells. The chain carries TRBV6-4 and TRBJ2-1; D remains unclear. The TCR comes from a young man in good health. The CDR3 protein is CASSDGAQNEQFF. The CDR3 DNA follows: TGTGCCAGCAGTGACGGAGCTCAAAATGAGCAGTTCTTC.